The clone carrying this T cell receptor (beta chain) was seen a handful of times. Its target is unknown. A much larger clone sits a single nucleotide away, making a read error possible. TCR beta cDNA was reverse-transcribed from approximately 0.45 ug of total RNA. The reaction used a constant-region primer and ProtoScript II reverse transcriptase. Three rounds of nested multiplex PCR with slightly modified ARM-PCR produced TCR beta libraries. Both of the initial two PCR rounds ran for approximately 11 cycles and employed TRBV1-TRBV30 forward primers alongside a C-beta reverse primer. TCRdb re-analysed the multiplex PCR reads in MiXCR, keeping a single row per CDR3 protein. The sample consists of roughly 49,000 distinct CDR3 sequences, less than 85% of them appearing once. Total RNA and DNA came together from roughly 20-30 mg of bulk tissue without cell sorting. Infection with HBV was chronic in patients; they were treatment-naive.

After removal of 4 bases from V and 3 bases from J, the junction contained 10 bases not matched to a gene. This CDR3 comprises 16 residues. Germline V lookup: CDR1 SGHDT, CDR2 YYEEEE. This sample is part of a study of tumor-infiltrating lymphocytes in primary liver carcinoma. For the study at large: Ages ranged from 30 to 69, with HCC or mixed HCC-cholangiocarcinoma. Every sample contained roughly 3.65 to 7.5 million productive TCRbeta reads, and these numbers were similar from one tissue type to another. Study observations and caveats: Just about 7.5-25% of leading clones were found in every one of five regions.

This TCR was recovered from a man aged 40-50 years with primary liver carcinoma and hepatitis B virus infection. The chain employs TRBV5-6 and TRBJ2-3; 8 bases are a match to TRBD2. The specimen was liver tumor tissue from sampling region 5. Stated subset: tumor region T5, tumor centre. The CDR3 bases are TGTGCCAGCAGCGCCTCACTAGCGGTTGAGACAGATACGCAGTATTTT. Translation gives CASSASLAVETDTQYF.